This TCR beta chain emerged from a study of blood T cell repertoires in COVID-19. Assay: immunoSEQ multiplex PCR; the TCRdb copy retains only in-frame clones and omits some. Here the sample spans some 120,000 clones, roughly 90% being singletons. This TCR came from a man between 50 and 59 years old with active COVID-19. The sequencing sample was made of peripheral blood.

CDR3: CASADSFYEQYF. The CDR3 DNA sequence: TGCGCCAGCGCAGACAGTTTCTACGAGCAGTACTTC. The V and J genes are TRBV5-1 and TRBJ2-7; D might be TRBD1 (5 bases). There are 12 residues in the CDR3. The germline V and J ends were trimmed by 7 bases and 3 bases, with 11 bases remaining between them. CDR1 and CDR2 (germline): SGHRS, YFSETQ.